This T cell receptor (beta chain) was documented in a study of blood T cell repertoires in COVID-19. In the source study's methods: Counts of nucleated cells, estimated from reference gene primer amplification, were obtained. Generated by immunoSEQ multiplex PCR, the TCRdb table keeps only in-frame clones and is missing some. Clone size and the V and J calls come from that table; the DNA yielded D and trimming. In the table there are about 220,000 clones, 70% to 90% of which are singletons. Germline V gene sequence: CDR1 MNHEY, CDR2 SMNVEV (reference sequence). With 7 bases removed from V and 3 bases from J, the gap between germline ends came to 16 bases. This CDR3 has 15 residues. Participants were aged roughly 18 to 90 years, lived in around 22 US areas, and enrolled virtually. Cohorts were based on clinical histories the participants reported.

This TCR came from a woman between 35 and 50 years old with acute COVID-19. Material for sequencing was PBMCs or T cells enriched from blood (not recorded which). The chain is built from TRBV27 and TRBJ2-1; TRBD1 might be the D (6 bases). The CDR3 spells CASTTTRQDYNEQFF. The CDR3 DNA sequence: TGTGCCAGCACCACGACCAGACAGGACTACAATGAGCAGTTCTTC.